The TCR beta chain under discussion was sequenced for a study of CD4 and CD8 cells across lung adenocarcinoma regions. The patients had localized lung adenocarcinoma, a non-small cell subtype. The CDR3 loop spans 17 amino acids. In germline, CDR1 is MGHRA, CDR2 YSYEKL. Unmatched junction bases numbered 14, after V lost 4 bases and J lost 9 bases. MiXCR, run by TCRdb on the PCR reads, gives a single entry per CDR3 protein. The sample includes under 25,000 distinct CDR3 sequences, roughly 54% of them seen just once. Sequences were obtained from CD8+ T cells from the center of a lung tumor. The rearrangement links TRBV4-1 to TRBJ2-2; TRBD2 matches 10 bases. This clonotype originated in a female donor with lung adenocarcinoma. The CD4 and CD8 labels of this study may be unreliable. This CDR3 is CASSPESKSGRARELFF. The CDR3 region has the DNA TGCGCCAGCAGCCCCGAGTCGAAAAGCGGGAGGGCCCGGGAGCTGTTTTTT.